The sequence of this T cell receptor beta chain was determined in a study of blood T cells in healthy people across ages (dated by TCRdb to between 2015 and 2017). Describing the broader study: Template switching captured roughly one uniquely barcoded TCR beta cDNA molecule per two T cells in model experiments. Age-related changes in TCR beta repertoire diversity were measured in the study by deep sequencing normalized with unique cDNA molecular identifiers. Four age groups were formed from the donors: young (average roughly 15 years), middle-aged (approximately 39), aged (roughly 56) and long-lived (approximately 80). To avoid experimental bias, donors of different ages were spread randomly across the sequencing lanes. Using the same blood draw, the study looked at two additional independent replicas of 1 million unique cDNA reads for two donors, one aged 18 to 30 and the other aged 80 or older.

The CDR3 starts with the cysteine, ends with the phenylalanine, and has 14 residues. The kept DNA is CDR3 alone, 42 bases in frame from the first base. The germline V gene sets CDR1 to SGHRS and CDR2 to YFSETQ. Receptor libraries were prepared by 5' RACE. TCRdb lists the instrument as Illumina HiSeq 2500. A second roughly 7 to 11 cycle PCR used a sample-barcoded 5' primer and a J-beta primer mix. A unique molecular identifier was introduced onto each TCR beta cDNA molecule by a template-switch 5' adaptor carrying 12 random nucleotides. Each sample yielded at least 2.5 million CDR3-containing paired-end reads. The Mint cDNA synthesis kit, primed by a TRBC-specific oligonucleotide, was used to synthesize first-strand cDNA from all RNA. All cDNA was treated with uracil-DNA glycosylase and then went through a first 18-cycle PCR with the universal primers M1SS and BC2_uni_R. In the authors' own workflow: Each sample was normalized by randomly selecting 1 million high-quality reads, each carrying a distinct molecular identifier. Reads sharing molecular identifiers were discarded rather than binned into consensus sequences. CDR3 identification, clonotype clustering and error correction used MiTCR with a Q25 quality threshold and the strictest error-elimination algorithm. A nonparametric unseen species model using Euler transformation provided a lower-bound estimate of total TCR beta diversity. Using fastp at Q25 and MiXCR, TCRdb reprocessed the public reads and kept productive beta chains. Every distinct CDR3 protein forms one entry, paired with its most common genes and DNA. The V and J calls were not made by the authors but by TCRdb's processing. The table for this sample lists more than 550,000 distinct CDR3 sequences; about 20% of them were counted only once. The ten largest clones capture around 21% of the sample.

Systemically healthy Caucasian individuals from Russia, 39 in total and aged roughly 6 to 100 years, were included as donors. Each donor gave 9 to 10 milliliters of peripheral blood, collected into EDTA-treated Vacutainer tubes. Ficoll-Paque density-gradient centrifugation was used to isolate PBMCs, with at least 6 million per sample. Trizol reagent was used to extract total RNA from PBMCs, with at least 6 micrograms per sample. The percentages of naive CD45RAhigh/CD27high T cells were determined by flow cytometry on a PBMC aliquot from every donor. This clonotype was counted once. Its antigen remains unidentified. One end of the junction is discordant with germline, which a read error may explain. Beyond this particular receptor, the publication reports: Because donor CMV infection status was unknown, age-related changes in expanded clonotypes were potentially confounded. Observed TCR beta diversity per million T cells fell roughly linearly with age, and a significant reduction was already apparent by age roughly 40. The percentage of naive T cells measured by flow cytometry correlated strongly with observed TCR beta diversity. Compared with the aged group, the long-lived group had more naive CD4+ T cells, fewer expanded clones and increased TCR diversity, a pattern suggesting age selection. Since profiling was done on bulk unsorted PBMCs, naive and antigen-experienced compartments could not be conclusively compared. Estimates of total diversity based on one million sequenced T cells were considered lower bounds and underestimates.

Recombination joined TRBV5-1 with TRBJ2-5; a weak D assignment points to TRBD2 (6 bases agree). The source is a man between 65 and 85 years old in good health. The sequenced sample consisted of blood. In nucleotides, the sequence is TGCGCCAGCAGCTTGGTGGCGGGGTTAGAGCCCCAGTACTTC. It translates as CASSLVAGLEPQYF.